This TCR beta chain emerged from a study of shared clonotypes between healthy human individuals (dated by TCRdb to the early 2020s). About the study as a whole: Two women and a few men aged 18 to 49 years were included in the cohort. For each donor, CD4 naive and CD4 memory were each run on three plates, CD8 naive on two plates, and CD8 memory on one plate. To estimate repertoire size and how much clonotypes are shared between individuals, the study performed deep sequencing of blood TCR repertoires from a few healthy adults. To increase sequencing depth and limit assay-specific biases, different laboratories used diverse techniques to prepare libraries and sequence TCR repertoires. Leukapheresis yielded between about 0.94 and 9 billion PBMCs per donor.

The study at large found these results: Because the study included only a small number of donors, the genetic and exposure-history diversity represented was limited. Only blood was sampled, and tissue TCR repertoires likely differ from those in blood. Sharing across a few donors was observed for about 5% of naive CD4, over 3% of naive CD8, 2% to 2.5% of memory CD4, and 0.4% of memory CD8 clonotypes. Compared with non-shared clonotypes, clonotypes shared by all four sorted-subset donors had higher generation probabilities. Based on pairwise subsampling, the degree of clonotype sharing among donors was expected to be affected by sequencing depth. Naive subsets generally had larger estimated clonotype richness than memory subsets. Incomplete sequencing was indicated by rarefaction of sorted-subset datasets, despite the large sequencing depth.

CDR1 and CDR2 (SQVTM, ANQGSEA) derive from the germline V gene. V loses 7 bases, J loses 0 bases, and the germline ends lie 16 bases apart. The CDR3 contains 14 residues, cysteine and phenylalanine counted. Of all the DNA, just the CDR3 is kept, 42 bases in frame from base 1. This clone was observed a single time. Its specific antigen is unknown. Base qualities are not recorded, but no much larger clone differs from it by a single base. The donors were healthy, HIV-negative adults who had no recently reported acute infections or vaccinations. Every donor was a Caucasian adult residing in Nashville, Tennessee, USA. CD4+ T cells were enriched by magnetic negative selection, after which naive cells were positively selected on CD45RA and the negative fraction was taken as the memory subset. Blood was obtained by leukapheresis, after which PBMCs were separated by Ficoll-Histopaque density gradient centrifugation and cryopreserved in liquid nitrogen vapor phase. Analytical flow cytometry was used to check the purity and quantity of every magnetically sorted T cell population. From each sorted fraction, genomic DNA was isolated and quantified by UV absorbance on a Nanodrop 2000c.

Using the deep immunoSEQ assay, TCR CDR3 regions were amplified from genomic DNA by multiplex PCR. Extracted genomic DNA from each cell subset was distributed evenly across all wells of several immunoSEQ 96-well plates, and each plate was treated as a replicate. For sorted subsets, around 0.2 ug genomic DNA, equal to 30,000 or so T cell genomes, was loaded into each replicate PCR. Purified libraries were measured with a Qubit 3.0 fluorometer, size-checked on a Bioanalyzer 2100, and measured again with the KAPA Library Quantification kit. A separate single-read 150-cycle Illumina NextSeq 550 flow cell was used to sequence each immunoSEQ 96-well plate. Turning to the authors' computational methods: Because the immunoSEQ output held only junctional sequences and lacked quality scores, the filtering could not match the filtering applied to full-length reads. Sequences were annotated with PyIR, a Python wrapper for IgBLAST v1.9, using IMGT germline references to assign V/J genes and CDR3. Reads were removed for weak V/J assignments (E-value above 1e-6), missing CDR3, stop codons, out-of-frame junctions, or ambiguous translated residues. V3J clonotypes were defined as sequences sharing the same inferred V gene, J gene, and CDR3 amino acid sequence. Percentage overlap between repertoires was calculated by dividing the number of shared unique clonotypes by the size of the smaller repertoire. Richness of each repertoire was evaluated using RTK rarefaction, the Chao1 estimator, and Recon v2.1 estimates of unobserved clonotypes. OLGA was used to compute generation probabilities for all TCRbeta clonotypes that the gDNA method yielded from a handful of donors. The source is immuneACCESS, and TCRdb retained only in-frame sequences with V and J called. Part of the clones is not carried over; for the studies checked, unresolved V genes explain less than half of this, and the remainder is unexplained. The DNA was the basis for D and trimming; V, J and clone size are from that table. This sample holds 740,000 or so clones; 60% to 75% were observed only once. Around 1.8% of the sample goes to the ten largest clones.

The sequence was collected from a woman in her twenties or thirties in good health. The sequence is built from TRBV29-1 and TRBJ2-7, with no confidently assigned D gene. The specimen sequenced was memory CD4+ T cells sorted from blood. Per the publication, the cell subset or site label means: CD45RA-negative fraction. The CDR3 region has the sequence CSASFPATSYEQYF. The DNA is TGCAGCGCCTCCTTTCCAGCGACCTCCTACGAGCAGTACTTC.